The 13 T cell receptor beta chains below all came from one sample that was sequenced in a study of cytotoxic CD8 clonotypes in ibrutinib-treated CLL. Here immunoSEQ multiplex PCR was the method, and the copy in TCRdb shows in-frame clones only, minus some. The table shows some 300,000 clones, with 80% occurring only once. The specimen was PBMCs, collected before ibrutinib treatment. The receptors stem from a human donor with chronic lymphocytic leukemia.

The chain has TRBV4-1 and TRBJ2-7; tentatively, D is TRBD1 (6 bases). The CDR3 sequence is 17 residues long. CDR1 is MGHRA, CDR2 YSYEKL, per germline. V lost 0 bases, J lost 3 bases, and 18 bases lay in between. The CDR3 loop is CASSQEIRQVNNYEQYF. The CDR3 DNA reads TGCGCCAGCAGCCAAGAAATCAGACAGGTGAATAACTACGAGCAGTACTTC.

The chain links TRBV29-1 to TRBJ2-3, with 10 bases aligning to TRBD1. V was clipped by 7 bases and J by 4 bases; unmatched bases: 5. Germline assignment: CDR1 SQVTM and CDR2 ANQGSEA. CDR3 length: 13 amino acids. The CDR3 coding sequence is TGCAGCGAAATGACAGGGGGCGCAGATACGCAGTATTTT. Translating gives CSEMTGGADTQYF.

The genes are TRBV5-1 and TRBJ1-5; D perhaps matches TRBD1 (6 bases). The CDR3 has 15 residues. Per germline, CDR1 SGHRS and CDR2 YFSETQ. Trimming took 4 bases from V and 4 from J, leaving 15 bases between them. The CDR3 nucleotides read TGCGCCAGCAGCCTGGGGGGGGCGGAAAATCAGCCCCAGCATTTT. It encodes CASSLGGAENQPQHF.

There are a few counts of this clone. Written as DNA, the CDR3 is TGTGCCTTGACTAGCACAGATACGCAGTATTTT. The encoded protein is CALTSTDTQYF. The V gene is TRBV30, the J gene TRBJ2-3; D call uncertain. The germline V gene encodes CDR1 GTSNPN and CDR2 SVGIG (reference sequence). This CDR3 region has 11 residues. The V gene lost 7 bases and the J gene lost 0 bases, with 5 bases spanning the gap.

The V call is TRBV5-1, the J call TRBJ2-1; TRBD2 agrees at 7 bases. Losses at the gene ends were 5 bases for V and 5 bases for J; bases not matched to a gene: 7. CDR3 length equals 14 residues. From germline, CDR1 is SGHRS and CDR2 YFSETQ. CDR3 region: CASRSSGNNNEQFF. CDR3 nucleotide sequence: TGCGCCAGCAGGTCTAGCGGAAACAACAATGAGCAGTTCTTC.

The chain carries TRBV14 and TRBJ1-2; D might be TRBD1 (5 bases). V lost 3 bases to trimming and J lost 5 bases, with 13 bases between them. There are 14 residues in the CDR3. CDR1 is SGHDN, CDR2 FVKESK, per germline. CDR3 DNA sequence: TGTGCCAGCAGCCAGACACCCGGGGGATATGGCTACACCTTC. Amino acids: CASSQTPGGYGYTF.

DNA of the CDR3: TGTGCCAGCAGTTTAGCAGGGACGGTAACCGGGGAGCTGTTTTTT. Its translation is CASSLAGTVTGELFF. The gene calls are TRBV27 and TRBJ2-2; D possibly uses TRBD1 or TRBD2 (5 bases each). The CDR3 is made up of 15 amino acids. Germline loops: CDR1 MNHEY, CDR2 SMNVEV (reference sequence). V shed 2 bases and J shed 5 bases, with 12 bases lying between them.

The table lists this clone with a count of one. The chain links TRBV30 to TRBJ2-1; 7 nucleotides agree with TRBD1. CDR3 length equals 12 residues. The germline V gene has CDR1 GTSNPN and CDR2 SVGIG (reference sequence). The ends lost 1 base at V and 6 bases at J; junction bases unmatched: 0. The CDR3 sequence is CAWSGTGNEQFF. CDR3 nucleotide sequence: TGTGCCTGGAGTGGGACAGGCAATGAGCAGTTCTTC.

The chain combines TRBV11-2 with TRBJ2-3; D is undetermined. Trimming cost V 2 bases and J 1 base, with 7 bases left between them. The V gene's germline CDR1 is SGHAT and CDR2 FQNNGV. This CDR3 region has 14 residues. The CDR3 DNA reads as TGTGCCAGCAGCTTAAGTATCCGCACAGATACGCAGTATTTT. This codes for CASSLSIRTDTQYF.

The chain recombines TRBV18 with TRBJ2-7; 7 nucleotides line up with TRBD1. The V segment lost 3 bases and the J segment 7 bases; nucleotides outside the gene matches: 9. The CDR3 consists of 14 residues. Germline lookup yields CDR1 KGHSH and CDR2 LQKENI. The CDR3 nucleotides are TGTGCCAGCTCACCCGGGACAGCTAAGGGAGAGCAGTACTTC. Its protein product is CASSPGTAKGEQYF.

The V call is TRBV6-5, the J call TRBJ2-5, with TRBD1 matching over 11 bases. This CDR3 is built from 15 residues. The junction had 10 bases not matched to a gene; V was cut back by 8 bases and J by 5 bases. Germline V lookup: CDR1 MNHEY, CDR2 SVGAGI. CDR3 coding DNA: TGTGCCAGCGGTATAGGGACAGGGGGTGAGGAGACCCAGTACTTC. Its translation: CASGIGTGGEETQYF.

The chain links TRBV28 to TRBJ2-7; TRBD1 agrees at 9 bases. CDR3 length equals 15 residues. Germline CDR1 reads MDHEN; CDR2 reads SYDVKM. The trim removed 4 bases at V and 5 bases at J, leaving 9 bases unmatched. CDR3 coding DNA: TGTGCCAGCAGTTCCCCAGGACAGGGGAGCGACGAGCAGTACTTC. This gives the protein CASSSPGQGSDEQYF.

The chain employs TRBV4-3 and TRBJ2-7; possible D gene TRBD2, 5 bases. This CDR3 region has 16 residues. Germline CDR1 is LGHNA and CDR2 is YSLEER. Trimming pared 0 bases from V and 3 bases from J, leaving 15 bases between. This CDR3 is CASSQDSRRKIYEQYF. The CDR3 DNA sequence: TGCGCCAGCAGCCAAGATTCACGGAGGAAAATCTACGAGCAGTACTTC.